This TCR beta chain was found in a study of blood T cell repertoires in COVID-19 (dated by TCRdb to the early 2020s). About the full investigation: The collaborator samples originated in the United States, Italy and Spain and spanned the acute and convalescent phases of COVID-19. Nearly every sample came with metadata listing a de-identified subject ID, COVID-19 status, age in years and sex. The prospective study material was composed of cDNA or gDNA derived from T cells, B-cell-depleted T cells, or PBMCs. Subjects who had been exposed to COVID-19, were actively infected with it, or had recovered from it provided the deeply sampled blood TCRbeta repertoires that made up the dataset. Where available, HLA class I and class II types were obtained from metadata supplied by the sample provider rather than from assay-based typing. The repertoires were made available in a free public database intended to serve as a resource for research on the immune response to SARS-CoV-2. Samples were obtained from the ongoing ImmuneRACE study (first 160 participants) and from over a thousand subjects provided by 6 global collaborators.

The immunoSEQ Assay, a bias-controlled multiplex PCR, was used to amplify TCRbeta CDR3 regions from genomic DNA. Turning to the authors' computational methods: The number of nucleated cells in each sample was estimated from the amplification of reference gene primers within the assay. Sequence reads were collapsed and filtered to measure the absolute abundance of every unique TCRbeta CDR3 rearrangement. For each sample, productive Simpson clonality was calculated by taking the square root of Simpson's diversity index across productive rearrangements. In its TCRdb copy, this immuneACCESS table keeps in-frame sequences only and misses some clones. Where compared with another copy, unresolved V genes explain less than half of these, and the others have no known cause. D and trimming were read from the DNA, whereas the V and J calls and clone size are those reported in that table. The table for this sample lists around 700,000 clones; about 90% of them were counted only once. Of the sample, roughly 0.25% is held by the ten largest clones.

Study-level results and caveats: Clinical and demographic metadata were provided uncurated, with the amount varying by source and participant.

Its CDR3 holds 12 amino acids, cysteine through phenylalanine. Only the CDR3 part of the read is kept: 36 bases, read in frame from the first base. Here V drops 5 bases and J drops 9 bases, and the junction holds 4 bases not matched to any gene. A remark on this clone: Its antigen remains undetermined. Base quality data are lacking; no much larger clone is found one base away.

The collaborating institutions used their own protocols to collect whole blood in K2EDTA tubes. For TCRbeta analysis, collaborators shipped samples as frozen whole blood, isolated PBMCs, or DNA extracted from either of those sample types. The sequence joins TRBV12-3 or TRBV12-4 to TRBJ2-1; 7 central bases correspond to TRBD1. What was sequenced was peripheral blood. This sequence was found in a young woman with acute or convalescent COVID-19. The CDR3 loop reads CASSRTGVEQFF. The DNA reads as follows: TGTGCCAGCAGTCGAACAGGGGTTGAGCAGTTCTTC.